These 15 T cell receptor beta chains were sequenced from one sample in a study of cytomegalovirus exposure and HLA in healthy donors. Primers included in the PCR were 60 Vbeta and 13 Jbeta primers. Using immunoSEQ multiplex PCR, the repertoire was profiled, and TCRdb retains in-frame clones only, with some absent. The sample includes over 100,000 clones, around 63% of them seen just once. Sequencing used PBMCs. Receptor source: a human donor in good health.

In DNA, the CDR3 is TGCGCCAGCAGCGTAAGCGGGAGTGAGACCCAGTACTTC. This gives the protein CASSVSGSETQYF. The chain links TRBV5-1 to TRBJ2-5, with 8 bases lining up with TRBD2. Germline V gene data show CDR1 as SGHRS and CDR2 as YFSETQ. V shed 4 bases, J shed 5 bases, and the junction held 4 bases outside the gene matches. CDR3 length equals 13 residues.

The J gene is TRBJ2-7, the V gene TRBV2; D perhaps matches TRBD2 (5 bases). Trimming left V 6 bases short and J 7 bases short, with 19 bases between. Germline CDR1 SNHLY, CDR2 FYNNEI. This CDR3 comprises 14 residues. CDR3 region: CASRPTGPPGEQYF. CDR3 in DNA: TGTGCCAGCAGACCCACCGGGCCCCCGGGGGAGCAGTACTTC.

This chain uses TRBV2 with TRBJ1-5; maybe TRBD1 (6 bases). The CDR3 is made up of 16 amino acids. Germline values: CDR1 SNHLY, CDR2 FYNNEI. Deletions cut 2 bases from V and 5 bases from J, with 16 bases between. The CDR3 region has the DNA TGTGCCAGCAGTGAATTGGGGGCAGGGCCACATCAGCCCCAGCATTTT. Amino acids: CASSELGAGPHQPQHF.

The sample holds a few counts of this clone. This sample also contains other DNA sequences that code for the same CDR3. The chain combines TRBV30 with TRBJ1-1; D gene uncertain. CDR3 length equals 14 residues. Germline CDR1 GTSNPN, CDR2 SVGIG (reference sequence). Trimming took off 0 bases at V and 4 bases at J, with 12 bases between the two ends. CDR3 protein: CAWSVLGGGTEAFF. In DNA, the CDR3 is TGTGCCTGGAGTGTATTGGGCGGAGGCACTGAAGCTTTCTTT.

The chain carries TRBV10-2 and TRBJ1-2; TRBD1 agrees at 10 bases. The CDR3 contains 14 residues. The V gene end was trimmed by 8 bases and the J gene end by 3 bases; junction bases not matched to a gene: 6. Germline assignment: CDR1 WSHSY and CDR2 SAAADI. CDR3 bases: TGCGCCAGCGGAGGACAGGGGGAGGACTATGGCTACACCTTC. It yields the protein CASGGQGEDYGYTF.

The rearrangement links TRBV28 to TRBJ2-7; 8 nucleotides align to TRBD2. This CDR3 has 16 residues. Germline V gene lookup returns CDR1 MDHEN and CDR2 SYDVKM. V was pared by 5 bases and J by 4 bases, with 13 bases of the junction left unmatched. This CDR3 reads CASSPPGGGYTYEQYF. CDR3 bases: TGTGCCAGCAGTCCCCCGGGGGGGGGCTACACATACGAGCAGTACTTC.

This chain links TRBV13 with TRBJ2-2, with TRBD2 identical over 14 bases. The J segment lost 6 bases and the V segment lost 4 bases, leaving 1 base of the junction unmatched. Germline assignment: CDR1 PRHDT and CDR2 FYEKMQ (reference sequence). This CDR3 is 15 amino acids long. The CDR3 loop reads CASSSGLAGAGELFF. The CDR3 bases are TGTGCCAGCAGCTCGGGACTAGCGGGAGCCGGGGAGCTGTTTTTT.

The chain recombines TRBV5-4 with TRBJ2-1, with 8 bases lining up with TRBD1. With V trimmed by 3 bases and J by 0 bases, 5 bases remained unmatched. Germline V gene sequence: CDR1 SGHNT, CDR2 YYREEE (reference sequence). The CDR3 length is 16 residues. The CDR3 sequence is CASSYGQGLSYNEQFF. CDR3 nucleotides: TGTGCCAGCAGCTACGGACAGGGCCTCTCCTACAATGAGCAGTTCTTC. Filled out from reference TRBV5-4 and TRBJ2-1, the complete variable domain reads ETGVTQSPTHLIKTRGQQVTLRCSSQSGHNTVSWYQQALGQGPQFIFQYYREEENGRGNFPPRFSGLQFPNYSSELNVNALELDDSALYLCASSYGQGLSYNEQFFGPGTRLTVL.

V and J are TRBV30 and TRBJ2-1; D may be TRBD1 (7 bases). Trimming stripped 3 bases from V and 15 bases from J, with 18 bases between. The length of the CDR3 is 12 residues. Germline lookup yields CDR1 GTSNPN and CDR2 SVGIG (reference sequence). The CDR3 bases are TGTGCCTGGAGCCAGGGGGGAACGTCCAGGTTCTTC. Its translation: CAWSQGGTSRFF.

The rearrangement links TRBV5-6 to TRBJ2-4; weak D call: TRBD2 (7 bases). Germline V gives CDR1 SGHDT, CDR2 YYEEEE. This CDR3 has 16 residues. V was cut by 10 bases and J by 0 bases, with 20 bases left in between. CDR3 coding DNA: TGTGCCTCGGCAGGGTGGGGGGGCTTAGCCAAAAACATTCAGTACTTC. Its protein is CASAGWGGLAKNIQYF.

The chain employs TRBV28 and TRBJ2-1, with TRBD2 matching 10 bases. Germline CDR1 is MDHEN and CDR2 is SYDVKM. The junction had 1 base not matched to a gene; V was cut back by 5 bases and J by 0 bases. The CDR3 totals 15 residues. CDR3 sequence reads: CASSPSGSSYNEQFF. The CDR3, as DNA: TGTGCCAGCAGTCCTAGCGGGAGCTCCTACAATGAGCAGTTCTTC.

The sample holds one count of this clone. V and J are TRBV30 and TRBJ2-1; 8 nucleotides line up with TRBD2. The CDR3 has 14 amino acids. Per germline, CDR1 GTSNPN and CDR2 SVGIG (reference sequence). Trimming cost V 1 base and J 7 bases; bases outside gene matches: 6. As DNA, the CDR3 is TGTGCCTGGAGTGGTGGACTAGCTACAAATGAGCAGTTCTTC. Protein sequence: CAWSGGLATNEQFF.

The V gene is TRBV29-1, the J gene TRBJ1-1; D not resolved. V lost 3 bases and J lost 2, with 10 bases in between. This CDR3 comprises 13 residues. Germline V gene data show CDR1 as SQVTM and CDR2 as ANQGSEA. DNA of the CDR3: TGCAGCGTTGATCTGTCGGGAAACACTGAAGCTTTCTTT. This sequence encodes CSVDLSGNTEAFF.

The chain carries TRBV2 and TRBJ2-7; D not certain. The germline V and J ends were trimmed by 3 bases and 3 bases, with 3 bases remaining between them. CDR3 size: 11 residues. Germline lookup yields CDR1 SNHLY and CDR2 FYNNEI. This chain's CDR3 is CASSDSYEQYF. CDR3 DNA sequence: TGTGCCAGCAGTGACAGCTACGAGCAGTACTTC.

The chain uses TRBV29-1 and TRBJ1-2; no reliable D call. Germline lookup yields CDR1 SQVTM and CDR2 ANQGSEA. V dropped 3 bases and J dropped 4 bases, with 12 bases sitting between them. The CDR3 is 13 residues long. The CDR3 loop reads CSVDLAGGYGYTF. As DNA, the CDR3 is TGCAGCGTTGATTTGGCGGGAGGCTATGGCTACACCTTC.